These 30 T cell receptor beta chains were all obtained from the same sample, sequenced in a study of T cells in Graves' hyperthyroidism and ophthalmopathy. Researchers took RNA transcripts and amplified the TCR beta CDR3 regions from them. An initial round of RT-PCR targeting the TCR CDR3 relied on the HTBI primer set. MiXCR, run by TCRdb on the multiplex PCR reads, gives a single entry per CDR3 protein. The table records about 100,000 distinct CDR3 sequences, approximately 15% of them present only once. The sample was blood. These receptors came from a woman aged 45-65 years with Graves' hyperthyroidism.

This clonotype was detected ten times or more. V is TRBV7-2 and J is TRBJ2-2, with 7 bases fitting TRBD2. This CDR3 has 15 residues. Germline trimming cut 2 bases from V and 3 bases from J; bases unmatched to any gene: 3. Germline CDR1 and CDR2: SGHTA and FQGNSA. DNA for the CDR3: TGTGCCAGCAGCTTACGGGGGGAGGACACCGGGGAGCTGTTTTTT. This sequence encodes CASSLRGEDTGELFF. Based on the CDR3 plus reference TRBV7-2 and TRBJ2-2, the full variable domain is GAGVSQSPSNKVTEKGKDVELRCDPISGHTALYWYRQSLGQGLEFLIYFQGNSAPDKSGLPSDRFSAERTGGSVSTLTIQRTQQEDSAVYLCASSLRGEDTGELFFGEGSRLTVL.

This clonotype was counted at least ten times. The rearrangement links TRBV18 to TRBJ1-1; no clear D gene. Trimming cost V 5 bases and J 1 base, with 17 bases left between them. The CDR3 is 16 residues long. Germline V lookup: CDR1 KGHSH, CDR2 LQKENI. As DNA, the CDR3 is TGTGCCAGCTCAGGAGGAAACATCGGAAGGAACACTGAAGCTTTCTTT. Amino acid sequence: CASSGGNIGRNTEAFF.

This clonotype was detected ten times or more. J is TRBJ1-1 and V is TRBV7-9; D might be TRBD1 (5 bases). V was cut by 5 bases and J by 5 bases, with 12 bases left in between. This CDR3 is 13 amino acids long. Per the germline V gene, CDR1 is SEHNR and CDR2 is FQNEAQ (reference sequence). In nucleotides, the CDR3 is TGTGCCAGCAGCCAGGAGGGGAGGACTGAAGCTTTCTTT. Translating it yields CASSQEGRTEAFF.

This clonotype was found many times. The J gene is TRBJ1-1, the V gene TRBV18; the match to TRBD1 covers 12 bases. With 4 bases clipped from V and 6 bases from J, the junction kept 6 bases outside the gene matches. Germline CDR1 and CDR2: KGHSH and LQKENI. The CDR3 loop spans 15 amino acids. The CDR3: CASSLGTGGRAEAFF. CDR3 DNA: TGTGCCAGCTCACTGGGGACAGGGGGCAGAGCTGAAGCTTTCTTT.

The rearrangement joins TRBV19 to TRBJ1-1; D ambiguous. The germline V gene encodes CDR1 LNHDA and CDR2 SQIVND (reference sequence). This CDR3 spans 16 amino acids. Trimming left V 3 bases short and J 0 bases short, with 14 bases between. The CDR3 region has the DNA TGTGCCAGTAGTATTGGGCCAGTTAGGATGAACACTGAAGCTTTCTTT. Its protein is CASSIGPVRMNTEAFF.

This clonotype was counted ten times or more. V gene TRBV18 combines with J gene TRBJ2-7; 8 bases are shared with TRBD1. The junction had 7 bases not matched to a gene; V was cut back by 3 bases and J by 6 bases. Germline lookup yields CDR1 KGHSH and CDR2 LQKENI. The CDR3 sequence is 14 residues long. CDR3 in DNA: TGTGCCAGCTCACCGACAGGGGTGTTCTCCGAGCAGTACTTC. Translated: CASSPTGVFSEQYF.

The V and J genes are TRBV9 and TRBJ2-1; possibly TRBD2 for D (5 bases). Germline CDR1 SGDLS, CDR2 YYNGEE. The CDR3 is 14 residues long. Trimming stripped 3 bases from V and 6 bases from J, with 13 bases between. In nucleotides, the CDR3 is TGTGCCAGCAGCGGTGAGGGCCGGGGCAATGAGCAGTTCTTC. Translation gives CASSGEGRGNEQFF.

As to this clonotype: This may be a read error: a much more frequent sequence differs by one nucleotide. V and J are TRBV27 and TRBJ2-1; D gene ambiguous. The CDR3 covers 12 residues. V was trimmed by 3 bases and J by 6 bases, leaving 6 bases between them. Germline V lookup: CDR1 MNHEY, CDR2 SMNVEV (reference sequence). The CDR3 nucleotides are TGTGCCAGCAGTTTTTTGCCCAATGAGCAGTTCTTC. Its protein is CASSFLPNEQFF.

This clonotype came up many times. The chain couples TRBV6-1 to TRBJ1-6; 7 positions agree with TRBD1. CDR1 and CDR2 from the germline V gene are MNHNS and SASEGT. This CDR3 is built from 13 residues. J was trimmed by 8 bases and V by 8 bases; bases with no gene match: 6. CDR3 sequence reads: CASDREGDSPLHF. CDR3 nucleotide sequence: TGTGCCAGCGACAGGGAAGGGGATTCACCCCTCCACTTT.

The chain is built from TRBV6-5 and TRBJ2-1; 7 bases agree with TRBD1. Germline-derived CDR1 and CDR2 are MNHEY and SVGAGI. The ends lost 5 bases at V and 8 bases at J; junction bases unmatched: 9. This CDR3 spans 14 amino acids. The CDR3 bases are TGTGCCAGCAGTGCCTCGAAGGGGGCGGATGAGCAGTTCTTC. Protein product: CASSASKGADEQFF.

This clonotype showed up many times. V usage is TRBV28 and J usage is TRBJ2-3; TRBD2 aligns across 9 bases. From germline, CDR1 is MDHEN and CDR2 SYDVKM. The CDR3 is 18 residues long. V was clipped by 5 bases and J by 1 base; unmatched bases: 13. The CDR3 bases are TGTGCCAGCAGTCTCTGGGGCGCTAGCGGGGACCGCACAGATACGCAGTATTTT. It is translated as CASSLWGASGDRTDTQYF. Filled out from reference TRBV28 and TRBJ2-3, the complete variable domain reads DVKVTQSSRYLVKRTGEKVFLECVQDMDHENMFWYRQDPGLGLRLIYFSYDVKMKEKGDIPEGYSVSREKKERFSLILESASTNQTSMYLCASSLWGASGDRTDTQYFGPGTRLTVL.

Comment on this clonotype: This may be a read error, as it is one base from a much larger clone. The rearrangement joins TRBV30 to TRBJ2-5, with unresolved D. The DNA end is more similar to TRBJ2-1, so the J call may be wrong. CDR1 and CDR2 (germline): GTSNPN, SVGIG (reference sequence). The CDR3 sequence is 13 residues long. CDR3 sequence reads: CAWSVQLRETQFF. The CDR3 DNA reads as TGTGCCTGGAGTGTACAACTGAGAGAGACCCAGTTCTTC.

This clonotype was observed many times. This sequence joins TRBV6-1 and TRBJ2-7, with 7 bases lining up with TRBD1. Losses at the gene ends were 5 bases for V and 0 bases for J; bases not matched to a gene: 7. The germline V gene encodes CDR1 MNHNS and CDR2 SASEGT. CDR3 size: 15 residues. The CDR3 here is CASSWDRLSSYEQYF. In DNA form, the CDR3 reads TGTGCCAGCAGTTGGGACAGATTGAGCTCCTACGAGCAGTACTTC.

This clonotype has only a few counts. The chain combines TRBV19 with TRBJ1-1; D gene unclear. The CDR3 sequence is 14 residues long. Trimming cost V 7 bases and J 0 bases, with 12 bases left between them. Germline-derived CDR1 and CDR2 are LNHDA and SQIVND (reference sequence). The CDR3: CASTDVTMNTEAFF. The CDR3 nucleotides read TGTGCCAGTACCGACGTTACCATGAACACTGAAGCTTTCTTT.

This clonotype has only a few counts. This chain links TRBV13 with TRBJ2-1; 9 positions agree with TRBD2. CDR3 length equals 17 residues. Germline trimming cut 5 bases from V and 4 bases from J; bases unmatched to any gene: 12. Germline CDR1 is PRHDT and CDR2 is FYEKMQ (reference sequence). For the CDR3, the DNA is TGTGCCAGCAGCCTCCCTCAGAGCGGGAGGAAATACAATGAGCAGTTCTTC. Translating it yields CASSLPQSGRKYNEQFF.

This clonotype has at least ten counts. The chain joins TRBV2 to TRBJ2-5; perhaps TRBD2 as D (6 bases). CDR1 and CDR2 (germline): SNHLY, FYNNEI. The CDR3 extends over 13 amino acids. Trimming stripped 6 bases from V and 5 bases from J, with 13 bases between. The CDR3 spells CASSRDFTETQYF. The CDR3, as DNA: TGTGCCAGCAGCCGGGACTTTACGGAGACCCAGTACTTC.

This clonotype has a count of ten or more. The chain uses TRBV5-1 and TRBJ2-2; 12 bases are a match to TRBD2. The V segment lost 2 bases and the J segment 3 bases; nucleotides outside the gene matches: 5. Germline values: CDR1 SGHRS, CDR2 YFSETQ. The CDR3 runs to 17 residues. CDR3 residues: CASSLLAGGGYTGELFF. CDR3 bases: TGCGCCAGCAGCTTACTAGCGGGAGGCGGGTACACCGGGGAGCTGTTTTTT.

This clonotype was observed at least ten times. The chain couples TRBV20-1 to TRBJ1-1; perhaps TRBD1 as D (5 bases). CDR1 DFQATT and CDR2 SNEGSKA come from the germline V gene (reference sequence). V was cut by 3 bases and J by 0 bases, with 8 bases left in between. The CDR3 runs to 13 residues. CDR3 DNA: TGCAGTGCTAGGGCAGGGATGAACACTGAAGCTTTCTTT. It is translated as CSARAGMNTEAFF.

This clonotype was recorded many times. This sequence joins TRBV7-8 and TRBJ1-6; D is unclear. V shed 5 bases and J shed 9 bases, with 8 bases lying between them. The germline gives CDR1 SGHVS, CDR2 FQNEAQ. The CDR3 runs 12 residues. CDR3 nucleotide sequence: TGTGCCAGCAGCCCCCGGGGTTCACCCCTCCACTTT. It is translated as CASSPRGSPLHF.

This clonotype was detected only a few times. The V call is TRBV4-1, the J call TRBJ1-6; D is perhaps TRBD1 (5 bases). CDR3 length: 15 residues. Germline loops: CDR1 MGHRA, CDR2 YSYEKL. Trimming took 3 bases from V and 3 from J, leaving 9 bases between them. The CDR3 nucleotides read TGCGCCAGCAGCCAGAACAGGAACTATAATTCACCCCTCCACTTT. Its translation: CASSQNRNYNSPLHF.

This clonotype was counted at least ten times. V usage is TRBV28 and J usage is TRBJ2-7; 7 bases are shared with TRBD2. Trimming cost V 2 bases and J 0 bases; bases outside gene matches: 4. This CDR3 comprises 15 residues. Germline V gives CDR1 MDHEN, CDR2 SYDVKM. The CDR3 coding sequence is TGTGCCAGCAGTTTAGGGGGGAGGGGCTCCTACGAGCAGTACTTC. Protein product: CASSLGGRGSYEQYF.

This clonotype was picked up many times. V usage is TRBV5-1 and J usage is TRBJ2-6, with TRBD2 as a possible D gene (6 bases). Germline-derived CDR1 and CDR2 are SGHRS and YFSETQ. With 3 bases removed from V and 0 bases from J, the gap between germline ends came to 19 bases. The CDR3 loop spans 19 amino acids. Written as DNA, the CDR3 is TGCGCCAGCAGCTCGACCCTTGGAGGGAGGAACTCTGGGGCCAACGTCCTGACTTTC. The encoded protein is CASSSTLGGRNSGANVLTF. The entire variable domain, with the rest obtained from reference TRBV5-1 and TRBJ2-6, is as follows: KAGVTQTPRYLIKTRGQQVTLSCSPISGHRSVSWYQQTPGQGLQFLFEYFSETQRNKGNFPGRFSGRQFSNSRSEMNVSTLELGDSALYLCASSSTLGGRNSGANVLTFGAGSRLTVL.

This clonotype was picked up many times. This chain connects TRBV2 to TRBJ2-1; possible D gene TRBD1, 6 bases. The CDR3 covers 16 residues. V gave up 4 bases and J gave up 4 bases, with 17 bases separating them. CDR1 is SNHLY and CDR2 is FYNNEI in the germline V gene. The DNA for the CDR3 is TGTGCCAGCAGTGTGGAGGACAGTGGTACATACAATGAGCAGTTCTTC. It specifies CASSVEDSGTYNEQFF.

This clonotype was recorded a few times. The V gene is TRBV19, the J gene TRBJ1-2; unclear D gene. The CDR3 covers 15 residues. V was cut by 4 bases and J by 0 bases, with 12 bases left in between. Germline V gives CDR1 LNHDA, CDR2 SQIVND (reference sequence). The CDR3 nucleotides read TGTGCCAGTAGTAAGCCCTTCGTGGCTAACTATGGCTACACCTTC. This encodes CASSKPFVANYGYTF.

This chain connects TRBV11-1 to TRBJ2-7; TRBD2 is a possible D gene (5 bases). Germline CDR1 SGHAT, CDR2 FQDESV (reference sequence). The CDR3 has 15 amino acids. V lost 1 base, J lost 3 bases, and 13 bases lay in between. The chain's CDR3 is CASSLGVAGGYEQYF. CDR3 DNA sequence: TGTGCCAGCAGCTTAGGCGTTGCAGGAGGCTACGAGCAGTACTTC.

This clonotype was picked up a small number of times. The chain joins TRBV2 to TRBJ2-3, with TRBD1 matching over 7 bases. CDR3 size: 16 residues. V dropped 6 bases and J dropped 4; count of bases not matched to a gene: 13. Per germline, CDR1 SNHLY and CDR2 FYNNEI. CDR3 DNA: TGTGCCAGCAGGTCTCGCAGACAGGGTCCGGCAGATACGCAGTATTTT. It yields the protein CASRSRRQGPADTQYF.

The chain couples TRBV5-4 to TRBJ2-2; 14 bases line up with TRBD2. CDR1 and CDR2 from the germline V gene are SGHNT and YYREEE (reference sequence). The CDR3 totals 19 residues. V gave up 4 bases and J gave up 2 bases; unmatched junction bases: 10. CDR3 loop: CASSGTMGLAGVNTGELFF. The CDR3 coding sequence is TGTGCCAGCAGCGGGACAATGGGACTAGCGGGAGTAAACACCGGGGAGCTGTTTTTT.

This clonotype was observed many times. The chain joins TRBV10-3 to TRBJ2-3, with 7 bases fitting TRBD2. This CDR3 is 14 amino acids long. The V and J ends lost 2 bases and 4 bases, in that order; junction bases with no gene match: 3. CDR1 and CDR2 (germline): ENHRY, SYGVKD. CDR3: CAISEAGDPDTQYF. In nucleotides, the CDR3 is TGTGCCATCAGTGAGGCGGGAGATCCAGATACGCAGTATTTT.

This clonotype has ten or more counts. V and J are TRBV20-1 and TRBJ2-1, with TRBD1 matching over 9 bases. CDR3 length equals 14 residues. Germline V gene lookup returns CDR1 DFQATT and CDR2 SNEGSKA (reference sequence). Trimming cost V 5 bases and J 10 bases; bases outside gene matches: 12. CDR3 residues: CSAARTGALREQFF. Written as DNA, the CDR3 is TGCAGTGCTGCGCGGACAGGGGCCTTAAGGGAGCAGTTCTTC.

V is TRBV6-1 and J is TRBJ2-1; 13 bases match TRBD2. The CDR3 has 16 amino acids. CDR1 and CDR2 (germline): MNHNS, SASEGT. The V and J ends lost 3 bases and 7 bases, in that order; junction bases with no gene match: 6. CDR3 coding DNA: TGTGCCAGCAGTGACGATGGACTAGCGGGAGCGAATGAGCAGTTCTTC. Translating it yields CASSDDGLAGANEQFF.